Below, 27 T cell receptor beta chains from the same sample are listed, as sequenced in a study of blood T cell repertoires in COVID-19. Method: immunoSEQ multiplex PCR; TCRdb's copy keeps in-frame clones and lacks some. Found here are 30,000 to 50,000 clones, 85% to 95% of them singletons; the top ten hold over 4%. Sequenced sample: peripheral blood. The receptor source for this set is a human donor with active COVID-19. The donor label of this sample is uncertain.

The chain combines TRBV6-5 with TRBJ2-7; TRBD1 agrees at 7 bases. Trimming took 5 bases from V and 9 from J; bases not matched to a gene: 4. The length of the CDR3 is 11 residues. Germline values: CDR1 MNHEY, CDR2 SVGAGI. In nucleotides, the CDR3 is TGTGCCAGCAGTAACCGGGACAGGCAGTACTTC. Its protein is CASSNRDRQYF.

V gene TRBV6-6 combines with J gene TRBJ1-1; D not resolved. This CDR3 is 13 amino acids long. Trimming pared 6 bases from V and 5 bases from J, leaving 13 bases between. Germline values: CDR1 MNHNY, CDR2 SVGAGI (reference sequence). CDR3 nucleotides: TGTGCCAGCAGCCCCTATGGTTCAACTGAAGCTTTCTTT. Translated: CASSPYGSTEAFF.

The V and J genes are TRBV6-1 and TRBJ2-5; no definite D call. The germline CDR1 and CDR2 sequences are MNHNS and SASEGT. The CDR3 consists of 14 residues. The germline V and J ends were trimmed by 2 bases and 0 bases, with 7 bases remaining between them. The chain's CDR3 is CASSEWSDQETQYF. CDR3 nucleotides: TGTGCCAGCAGTGAATGGTCAGACCAAGAGACCCAGTACTTC.

The chain uses TRBV5-4 and TRBJ2-2; D gene ambiguous. There are 12 residues in the CDR3. Per the germline V gene, CDR1 is SGHNT and CDR2 is YYREEE (reference sequence). V lost 4 bases and J 7 bases, leaving 8 bases between the germline ends. The CDR3 DNA reads TGTGCCAGCAGCGGCTCGCTCGGGGAGCTGTTTTTT. This codes for CASSGSLGELFF.

V is TRBV5-6 and J is TRBJ2-1, with 8 bases aligning to TRBD2. The CDR3 contains 15 residues. Germline CDR1 is SGHDT and CDR2 is YYEEEE. The junction had 4 bases not matched to a gene; V was cut back by 1 base and J by 4 bases. The CDR3 reads CASSLPAGGYNEQFF. The CDR3 nucleotides are TGTGCCAGCAGCTTGCCCGCGGGGGGTTACAATGAGCAGTTCTTC.

In this sample, this clone turned up once. The chain recombines TRBV6-5 with TRBJ2-7; a weak D match, TRBD1 (5 bases). Looked up from germline, CDR1 is MNHEY and CDR2 is SVGAGI. Trimming took 0 bases from V and 5 from J, leaving 14 bases between them. The CDR3 has 15 residues. CDR3 DNA sequence: TGTGCCAGCAGTTACTCGCGGACAACCGCCCACGAGCAGTACTTC. As protein: CASSYSRTTAHEQYF.

The CDR3: CASSQGRGWGAKNIQYF. The CDR3, as DNA: TGCGCCAGCAGCCAAGGCAGGGGATGGGGAGCCAAAAACATTCAGTACTTC. The chain has TRBV4-3 and TRBJ2-4, with TRBD1 as a possible D gene (6 bases). From germline, CDR1 is LGHNA and CDR2 YSLEER. Trimming removed 1 base from V and 0 bases from J, with 13 bases in between. This CDR3 is 17 amino acids long.

This CDR3 is CASSLSRGGHRVSYEQYF. CDR3 DNA sequence: TGTGCCAGCAGTTTATCCCGGGGGGGACACCGAGTATCCTACGAGCAGTACTTC. The chain has TRBV28 and TRBJ2-7; TRBD2 matches 8 bases. Germline V gives CDR1 MDHEN, CDR2 SYDVKM. There are 18 residues in the CDR3. With V trimmed by 1 base and J by 1 base, 12 bases remained unmatched.

The chain links TRBV19 to TRBJ2-2, with TRBD2 as a possible D gene (6 bases). The CDR3 loop spans 16 amino acids. V lost 3 bases, J lost 2 bases, and 13 bases lay in between. Per the germline V gene, CDR1 is LNHDA and CDR2 is SQIVND (reference sequence). DNA for the CDR3: TGTGCCAGTAGTATCTTGGGACTTCAAAACACCGGGGAGCTGTTTTTT. Encoded protein: CASSILGLQNTGELFF.

The chain is built from TRBV27 and TRBJ1-1; 9 bases align to TRBD1. CDR1 and CDR2 from the germline V gene are MNHEY and SMNVEV (reference sequence). Trimming removed 6 bases from V and 1 base from J; junction bases left unmatched: 6. The CDR3 is made up of 15 amino acids. The CDR3 DNA follows: TGTGCCAGCAGCTTAGGGACAGGGTGGAACACTGAAGCTTTCTTT. Amino acids: CASSLGTGWNTEAFF.

The V call is TRBV28, the J call TRBJ2-3; 8 bases line up with TRBD2. V lost 7 bases and J lost 0; bases outside the gene matches: 3. This CDR3 spans 14 amino acids. Germline loops: CDR1 MDHEN, CDR2 SYDVKM. CDR3 nucleotide sequence: TGTGCCAGCAAAGTAGCGGGAAGCACAGATACGCAGTATTTT. This gives the protein CASKVAGSTDTQYF.

V is TRBV3-1 (or the pseudogene TRBV3-2) and J is TRBJ2-3, with TRBD2 matching over 9 bases. Germline V gene sequence: CDR1 LGHDT, CDR2 YNNKEL (reference sequence). CDR3 size: 16 residues. J was trimmed by 2 bases and V by 1 base; bases with no gene match: 4. The CDR3 protein is CASSQVAGGLTDTQYF. The CDR3 nucleotides read TGTGCCAGCAGCCAAGTGGCGGGGGGGCTCACAGATACGCAGTATTTT.

The rearrangement uses TRBV2 and TRBJ2-1, with a weak D call TRBD2 (6 bases). V was trimmed by 6 bases and J by 6 bases, leaving 18 bases between them. Germline CDR1 is SNHLY and CDR2 is FYNNEI. This CDR3 contains 15 residues. Here the CDR3 reads CASRTNSVGGNEQFF. CDR3 nucleotide sequence: TGTGCCAGCAGGACGAATAGTGTCGGGGGCAATGAGCAGTTCTTC.

The rearrangement joins TRBV9 to TRBJ2-7, with no clear D. This CDR3 spans 13 amino acids. Germline CDR1 reads SGDLS; CDR2 reads YYNGEE. Trimming stripped 0 bases from V and 3 bases from J, with 7 bases between. DNA of the CDR3: TGTGCCAGCAGCGTAGGTCCGCGCTACGAGCAGTACTTC. Protein: CASSVGPRYEQYF.

The chain carries TRBV5-6 and TRBJ2-5, with D perhaps matching TRBD1 (7 bases). The germline gives CDR1 SGHDT, CDR2 YYEEEE. This CDR3 has 17 residues. Trimming pared 0 bases from V and 5 bases from J, leaving 20 bases between. The CDR3 protein is CASSLGTDRDFFETQYF. As DNA, the CDR3 is TGTGCCAGCAGCTTGGGAACCGACAGGGACTTTTTTGAGACCCAGTACTTC.

The chain recombines TRBV7-9 with TRBJ2-7, with 12 bases identical to TRBD1. The trim removed 5 bases at V and 4 bases at J, leaving 9 bases unmatched. CDR3 length equals 16 residues. Germline V gives CDR1 SEHNR, CDR2 FQNEAQ (reference sequence). The CDR3 loop reads CASSQLAGQGAYEQYF. The DNA of the CDR3 is TGTGCCAGCAGCCAACTGGCGGGACAGGGGGCTTACGAGCAGTACTTC.

The chain has TRBV3-1 (or the pseudogene TRBV3-2) and TRBJ2-3; D gene unclear. The V end lost 0 bases, the J end lost 6 bases, and 7 bases lay between the germline ends. The CDR3 spans 13 residues. Germline CDR1 is LGHDT and CDR2 is YNNKEL (reference sequence). The CDR3 DNA reads TGTGCCAGCAGCCAAGATCCCCCGGATACGCAGTATTTT. Its protein product is CASSQDPPDTQYF.

The DNA of the CDR3 is TGTGCCAGCAGTCTAGGAGGGGGCGCGGAGGGTGAGCAGTTCTTC. As protein: CASSLGGGAEGEQFF. V usage is TRBV6-2 or TRBV6-3 and J usage is TRBJ2-1; D might be TRBD1 (7 bases). Trimming removed 5 bases from V and 9 bases from J, with 20 bases in between. CDR1 and CDR2 (germline): MNHEY, SVGEGT. The CDR3 runs to 15 residues.

V usage is TRBV18 and J usage is TRBJ1-3; 9 bases map to TRBD1. The CDR3 is 18 amino acids. Germline V gene data show CDR1 as KGHSH and CDR2 as LQKENI. J gave up 3 bases and V 6 bases, and 15 bases lay outside the gene matches. The CDR3 DNA follows: TGTGCCAGCTCGCCCTACGTCCTACAGGGGGCGAATGGAAACACCATATATTTT. It specifies CASSPYVLQGANGNTIYF. Filled out from reference TRBV18 and TRBJ1-3, the complete variable domain reads NAGVMQNPRHLVRRRGQEARLRCSPMKGHSHVYWYRQLPEEGLKFMVYLQKENIIDESGMPKERFSAEFPKEGPSILRIQQVVRGDSAAYFCASSPYVLQGANGNTIYFGEGSWLTVV.

This clone has just one count. The CDR3 DNA follows: TGTGCCAGCAGCGTCTCTGCGAAGGGAGGAGATACGCAGTATTTT. It encodes CASSVSAKGGDTQYF. This rearrangement joins TRBV9 to TRBJ2-3; a weak D match, TRBD2 (6 bases). V was clipped by 2 bases and J by 5 bases, with 15 bases between them. Germline values: CDR1 SGDLS, CDR2 YYNGEE. There are 15 residues in the CDR3.

The V and J genes are TRBV14 and TRBJ1-5; TRBD1 is a possible D gene (5 bases). The CDR3 is 14 amino acids. CDR1 is SGHDN, CDR2 FVKESK, per germline. Trimming pared 4 bases from V and 7 bases from J, leaving 14 bases between. This CDR3 reads CASSPQGFGQPQHF. The CDR3 bases are TGTGCCAGCAGCCCTCAGGGTTTCGGCCAGCCCCAGCATTTT.

The genes are TRBV5-1 and TRBJ2-5, with TRBD1 matching over 9 bases. The junction had 9 bases not matched to a gene; V was cut back by 4 bases and J by 5 bases. The CDR3 runs to 15 residues. Germline V gene sequence: CDR1 SGHRS, CDR2 YFSETQ. The CDR3 loop is CASSPQQGARETQYF. In DNA form, the CDR3 reads TGCGCCAGCAGCCCTCAACAGGGGGCTAGGGAGACCCAGTACTTC.

The rearrangement uses TRBV16 and TRBJ2-7, with D tentatively TRBD1 (7 bases). The CDR3 spans 17 residues. CDR1 and CDR2 (germline): KGHSY, FQNENV. Trimming removed 3 bases from V and 7 bases from J, with 25 bases in between. CDR3 nucleotide sequence: TGTGCCAGCAGCCATAATTATCCGGGAGCCTCAGGGGGTGAGCAGTACTTC. Translating it yields CASSHNYPGASGGEQYF.

V and J are TRBV7-9 and TRBJ2-5, with D perhaps matching TRBD1 (5 bases). The CDR3 has 15 amino acids. The germline CDR1 and CDR2 sequences are SEHNR and FQNEAQ (reference sequence). Trimming took 5 bases from V and 3 from J, leaving 16 bases between them. The chain's CDR3 is CASSEKRGGEETQYF. CDR3 bases: TGTGCCAGCAGCGAGAAAAGGGGTGGGGAAGAGACCCAGTACTTC.

The chain links TRBV3-1 (or the pseudogene TRBV3-2) to TRBJ2-1; D is possibly TRBD1 (5 bases). Trimming shortened V by 0 bases and J by 7 bases, and 16 bases separated the two germline ends. The CDR3 covers 16 residues. Per germline, CDR1 LGHDT and CDR2 YNNKEL (reference sequence). The CDR3 DNA is TGTGCCAGCAGCCAAGATGGAGCGCTAAAGGGGAATGAGCAGTTCTTC. Translating gives CASSQDGALKGNEQFF.

V gene TRBV25-1 combines with J gene TRBJ1-2; D is ambiguous. Germline lookup yields CDR1 MGHDK and CDR2 SYGVNS. V lost 0 bases, J lost 3 bases, and 8 bases lay in between. The CDR3 has 14 amino acids. The CDR3 nucleotides read TGTGCCAGCAGTGAATATAACGGGTACTATGGCTACACCTTC. This translates into CASSEYNGYYGYTF.

The sample holds a few counts of this clone. The chain links TRBV19 to TRBJ1-5, with 9 bases identical to TRBD1. CDR1 and CDR2 (germline): LNHDA, SQIVND (reference sequence). The CDR3 has 14 amino acids. Trimming at V came to 1 base and at J to 6 bases, leaving 1 base not matched to a gene. The CDR3 reads CASSIGDRAQPQHF. CDR3 coding DNA: TGTGCCAGTAGTATAGGGGACAGGGCTCAGCCCCAGCATTTT.